The clone carrying this T cell receptor beta chain appeared once. Next came a second PCR, run for roughly 6 to 11 cycles, which used a sample-barcoded 5' primer along with a J-beta primer mix. TCRdb analysed the 5' RACE reads with MiXCR anew, one entry per CDR3 protein. Counted here are about 400,000 distinct CDR3 sequences, approximately 52% occurring once; the ten biggest clones make up 51%. This sample was taken from a study of blood T cells in healthy people across ages. The sequence was obtained from a man in his 60s in good health. Sequenced material: blood.

In nucleotides, the CDR3 is TGCAGCGTGAAGACAGGGGACTCCGAGCAGTACTTC. Its translation is CSVKTGDSEQYF. The rearrangement uses TRBV29-1 and TRBJ2-4; 8 nucleotides line up with TRBD1. The J call may be incorrect, as the DNA end agrees better with TRBJ2-7. This CDR3 is 12 amino acids long. Germline CDR1 reads SQVTM; CDR2 reads ANQGSEA.